What follows describes a single T cell receptor beta chain. The sample comes from a study of blood T cell repertoires in COVID-19. On the study more broadly: Sites in the United States, Italy and Spain provided acute and convalescent COVID-19 samples. Sample material is recorded as cDNA or gDNA derived from T cells, B-cell-depleted T cells, or PBMCs.

Per the original methods: For nucleated cells, counts were estimated from reference gene primer amplification. Profiling relied on immunoSEQ multiplex PCR, and the TCRdb table lists in-frame clones only, not all of them. That table gives V, J and clone size, and the DNA gave D and trimming. The sample holds 40,000 to 50,000 clones, 88% seen once. From germline, CDR1 is PRHDT and CDR2 FYEKMQ (reference sequence). Trimming shortened V by 1 base and J by 7 bases, and 13 bases separated the two germline ends. The CDR3 totals 15 residues. Sequenced material: peripheral blood. The TCR was taken from a man aged 50-60 years with active COVID-19. The chain is built from TRBV13 and TRBJ2-2; no clear D. The CDR3 region has the DNA TGTGCCAGCAGCTTAGTCGATAGCCACCGCGGGGAGCTGTTTTTT. The encoded protein is CASSLVDSHRGELFF.